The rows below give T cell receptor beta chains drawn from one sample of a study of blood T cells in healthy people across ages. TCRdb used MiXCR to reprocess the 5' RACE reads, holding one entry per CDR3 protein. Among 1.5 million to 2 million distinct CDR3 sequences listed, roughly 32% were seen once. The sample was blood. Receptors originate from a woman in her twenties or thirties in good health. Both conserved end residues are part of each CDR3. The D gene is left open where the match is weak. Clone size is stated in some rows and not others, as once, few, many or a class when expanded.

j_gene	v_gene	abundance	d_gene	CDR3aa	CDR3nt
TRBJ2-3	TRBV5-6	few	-	CASSRGASDTQYF	TGTGCCAGCAGCCGCGGGGCATCAGATACGCAGTATTTT
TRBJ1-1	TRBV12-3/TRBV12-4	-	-	CASSFGAGITEAFF	TGTGCCAGCAGTTTTGGAGCAGGGATTACTGAAGCTTTCTTT
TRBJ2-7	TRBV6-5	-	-	CASSNGPAVYEQYF	TGTGCCAGCAGCAATGGACCTGCGGTCTACGAGCAGTACTTC
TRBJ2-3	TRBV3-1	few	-	CASSQPLVDTQYF	TGTGCCAGCAGCCAGCCACTTGTAGATACGCAGTATTTT
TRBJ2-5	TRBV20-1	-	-	CSARAGEFTQYF	TGCAGTGCTAGAGCCGGGGAGTTCACCCAGTACTTC
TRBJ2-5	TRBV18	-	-	CASSPSGYNEQYF	TGTGCCAGCTCACCATCCGGCTACAATGAGCAGTACTTC
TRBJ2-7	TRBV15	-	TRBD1	CATSDIRDSVAYEQYF	TGTGCCACCAGCGACATCCGGGACAGCGTGGCCTACGAGCAGTACTTC
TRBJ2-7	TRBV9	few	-	CASSGVDKYEQYF	TGTGCCAGCAGCGGGGTAGATAAATACGAGCAGTACTTC
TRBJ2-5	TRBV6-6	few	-	CASSYPRKETQYF	TGTGCCAGCAGTTACCCCAGAAAAGAGACCCAGTACTTC
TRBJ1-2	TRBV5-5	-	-	CASRPPTDYYGYTF	TGTGCCAGCAGACCACCGACAGACTACTATGGCTACACCTTC
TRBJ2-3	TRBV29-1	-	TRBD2	CSGGGRRTDTQYF	TGCAGCGGAGGCGGGAGGCGCACAGATACGCAGTATTTT
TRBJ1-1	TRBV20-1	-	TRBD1	CSAKQGTGPTEAFF	TGCAGTGCTAAACAGGGGACGGGGCCCACTGAAGCTTTCTTT
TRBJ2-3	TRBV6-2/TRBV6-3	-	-	CASTKGAGAGTDTQYF	TGTGCCAGCACGAAAGGTGCAGGGGCGGGCACAGATACGCAGTATTTT
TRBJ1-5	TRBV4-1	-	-	CASSQDSRLPQPQHF	TGCGCCAGCAGCCAAGATAGCCGTCTACCTCAGCCCCAGCATTTT
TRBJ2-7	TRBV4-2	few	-	CASSQGERPLGEQYF	TGTGCCAGCAGCCAAGGGGAGAGACCCTTGGGTGAGCAGTACTTC
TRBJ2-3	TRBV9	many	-	CASSVAAGDTQYF	TGTGCCAGCAGCGTAGCCGCAGGAGATACGCAGTATTTT